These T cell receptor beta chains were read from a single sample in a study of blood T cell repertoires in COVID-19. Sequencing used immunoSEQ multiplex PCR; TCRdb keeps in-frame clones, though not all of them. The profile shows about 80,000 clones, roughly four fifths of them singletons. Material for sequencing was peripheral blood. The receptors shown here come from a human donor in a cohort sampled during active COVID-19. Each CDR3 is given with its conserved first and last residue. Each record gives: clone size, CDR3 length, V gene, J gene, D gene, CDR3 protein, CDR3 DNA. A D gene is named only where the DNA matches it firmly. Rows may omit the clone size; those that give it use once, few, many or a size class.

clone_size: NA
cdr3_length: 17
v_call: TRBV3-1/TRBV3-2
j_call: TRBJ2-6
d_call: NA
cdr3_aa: CASRQGNPSSGANVLTF
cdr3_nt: TGTGCCAGCAGGCAGGGGAATCCCAGCTCTGGGGCCAACGTCCTGACTTTC

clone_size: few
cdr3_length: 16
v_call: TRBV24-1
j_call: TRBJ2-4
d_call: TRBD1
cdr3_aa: CATSDTRDSNKNIQYF
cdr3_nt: TGTGCCACCAGTGATACCCGGGACAGTAACAAAAACATTCAGTACTTC

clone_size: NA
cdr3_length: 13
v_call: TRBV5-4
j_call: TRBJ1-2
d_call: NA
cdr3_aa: CASSFSRLEGYTF
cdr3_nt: TGTGCCAGCAGCTTTTCCCGTTTAGAAGGCTACACCTTC

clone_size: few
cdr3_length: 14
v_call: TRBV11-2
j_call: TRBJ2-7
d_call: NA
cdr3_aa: CASSRTGLLYEQYF
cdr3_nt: TGTGCCAGCAGCCGCACAGGGCTACTCTACGAGCAGTACTTC

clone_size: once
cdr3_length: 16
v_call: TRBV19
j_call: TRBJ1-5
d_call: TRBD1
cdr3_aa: CATPNRGSDSNQPQHF
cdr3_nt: TGTGCCACCCCAAACAGGGGAAGCGATAGCAATCAGCCCCAGCATTTT

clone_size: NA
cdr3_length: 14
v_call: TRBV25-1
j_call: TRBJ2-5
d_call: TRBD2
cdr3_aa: CASTRAGGPETQYF
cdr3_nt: TGTGCCAGCACCCGAGCGGGGGGGCCGGAGACCCAGTACTTC

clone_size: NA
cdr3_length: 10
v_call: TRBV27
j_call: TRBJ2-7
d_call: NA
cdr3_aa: CASSSYEQYF
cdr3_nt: TGTGCCAGCAGTTCATACGAGCAGTACTTC

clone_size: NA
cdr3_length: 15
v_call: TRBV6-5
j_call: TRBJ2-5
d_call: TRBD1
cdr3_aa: CASNGGDRGQETQYF
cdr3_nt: TGTGCCAGCAATGGGGGGGACAGGGGCCAAGAGACCCAGTACTTC

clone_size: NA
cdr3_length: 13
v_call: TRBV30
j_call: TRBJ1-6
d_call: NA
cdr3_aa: CAWRDTGNSPLHF
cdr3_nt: TGTGCCTGGAGGGACACTGGGAATTCACCCCTCCACTTT

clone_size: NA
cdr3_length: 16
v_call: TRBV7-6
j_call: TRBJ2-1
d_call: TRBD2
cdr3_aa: CASSIAPGLGRDEQFF
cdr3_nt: TGTGCCAGCAGCATAGCTCCGGGACTAGGGCGCGATGAGCAGTTCTTC

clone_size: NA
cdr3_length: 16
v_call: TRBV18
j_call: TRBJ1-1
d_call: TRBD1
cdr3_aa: CASLKDRGRTNTEAFF
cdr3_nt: TGTGCCAGCTTAAAGGACAGGGGGCGGACGAACACTGAAGCTTTCTTT

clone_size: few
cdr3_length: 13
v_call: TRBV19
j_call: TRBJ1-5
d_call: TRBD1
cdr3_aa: CASKDRGAQPQHF
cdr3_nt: TGTGCCAGTAAGGACAGGGGGGCTCAGCCCCAGCATTTT

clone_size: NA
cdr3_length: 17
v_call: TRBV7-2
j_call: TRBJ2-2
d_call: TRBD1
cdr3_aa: CASLQSLGTDNTGELFF
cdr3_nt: TGTGCCAGCCTTCAGTCCTTAGGGACAGATAACACCGGGGAGCTGTTTTTT